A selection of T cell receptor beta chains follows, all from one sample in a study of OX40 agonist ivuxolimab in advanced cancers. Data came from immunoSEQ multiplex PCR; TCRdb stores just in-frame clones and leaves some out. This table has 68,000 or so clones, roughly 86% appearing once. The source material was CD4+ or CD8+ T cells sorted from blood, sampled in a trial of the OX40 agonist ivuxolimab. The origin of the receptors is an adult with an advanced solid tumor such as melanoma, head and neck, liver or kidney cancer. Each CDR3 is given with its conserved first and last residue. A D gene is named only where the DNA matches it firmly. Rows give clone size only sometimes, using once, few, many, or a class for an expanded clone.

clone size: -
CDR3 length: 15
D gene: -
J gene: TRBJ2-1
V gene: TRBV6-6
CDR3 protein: CASSPGKRSYNEQFF
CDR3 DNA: TGTGCCAGCAGTCCAGGGAAAAGGTCCTACAATGAGCAGTTCTTC

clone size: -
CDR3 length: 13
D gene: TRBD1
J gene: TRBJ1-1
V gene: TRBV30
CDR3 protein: CAWNRGLNTEAFF
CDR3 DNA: TGTGCCTGGAACAGGGGGTTGAACACTGAAGCTTTCTTT

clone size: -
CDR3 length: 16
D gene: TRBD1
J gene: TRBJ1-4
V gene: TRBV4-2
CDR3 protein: CASSQGNRGYNEKLFF
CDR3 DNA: TGTGCCAGCAGCCAAGGGAACAGGGGTTATAATGAAAAACTGTTTTTT

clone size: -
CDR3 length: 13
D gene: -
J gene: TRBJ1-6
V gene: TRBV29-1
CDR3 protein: CSVRQTDNSPLHF
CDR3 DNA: TGCAGCGTCAGACAGACAGATAATTCACCCCTCCACTTT

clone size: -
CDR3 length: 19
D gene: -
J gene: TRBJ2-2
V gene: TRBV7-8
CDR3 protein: CASSLALTGIGMGGGELFF
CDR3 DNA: TGTGCCAGCAGCTTAGCCCTGACAGGAATTGGAATGGGGGGCGGGGAGCTGTTTTTT

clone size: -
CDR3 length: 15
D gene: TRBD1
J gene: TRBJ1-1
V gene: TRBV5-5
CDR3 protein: CASSLTRTGQTEAFF
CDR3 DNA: TGTGCCAGCAGCTTGACCCGGACAGGGCAAACTGAAGCTTTCTTT

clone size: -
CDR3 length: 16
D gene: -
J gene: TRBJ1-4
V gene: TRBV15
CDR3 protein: CATSRGRGSTNEKLFF
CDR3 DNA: TGTGCCACCAGCAGAGGGAGGGGATCAACTAATGAAAAACTGTTTTTT

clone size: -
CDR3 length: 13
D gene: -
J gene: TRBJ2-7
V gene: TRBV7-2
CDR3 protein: CASSLTGVYEQYF
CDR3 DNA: TGTGCCAGCAGCTTAACGGGGGTCTACGAGCAGTACTTC

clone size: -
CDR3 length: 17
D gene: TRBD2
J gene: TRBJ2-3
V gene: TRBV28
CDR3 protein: CASTLAGDPRDTDTQYF
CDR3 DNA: TGTGCCAGCACACTAGCGGGAGACCCGCGGGACACAGATACGCAGTATTTT

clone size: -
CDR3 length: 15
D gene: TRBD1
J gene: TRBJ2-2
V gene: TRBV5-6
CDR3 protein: CASSSWTGVTGELFF
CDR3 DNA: TGTGCCAGCAGCTCTTGGACAGGGGTCACCGGGGAGCTGTTTTTT

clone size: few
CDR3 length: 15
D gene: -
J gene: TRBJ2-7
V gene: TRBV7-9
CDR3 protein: CASSLFVESPYEQYF
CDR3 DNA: TGTGCCAGCAGCTTATTTGTGGAGTCTCCCTACGAGCAGTACTTC

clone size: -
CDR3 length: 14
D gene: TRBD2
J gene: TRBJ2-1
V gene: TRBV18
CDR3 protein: CASSPQGLGNEQFF
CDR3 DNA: TGTGCCAGCTCACCACAAGGACTAGGTAATGAGCAGTTCTTC

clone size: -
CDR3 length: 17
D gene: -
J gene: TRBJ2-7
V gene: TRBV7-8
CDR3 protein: CASRAKSTGTSTYEQYF
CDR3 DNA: TGTGCCAGCAGGGCTAAGTCGACAGGTACCTCTACCTACGAGCAGTACTTC

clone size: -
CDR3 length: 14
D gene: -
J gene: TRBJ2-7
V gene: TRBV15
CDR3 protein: CATSRALQTYEQYF
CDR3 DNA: TGTGCCACCAGCAGAGCTCTACAGACCTACGAGCAGTACTTC

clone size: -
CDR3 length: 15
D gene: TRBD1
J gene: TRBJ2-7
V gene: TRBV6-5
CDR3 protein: CASSYTGGNSYEQYF
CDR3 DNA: TGTGCCAGCAGTTACACAGGGGGTAACTCCTACGAGCAGTACTTC

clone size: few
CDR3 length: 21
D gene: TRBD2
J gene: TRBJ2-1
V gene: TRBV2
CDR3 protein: CASSVGFGTSGGVPSYNEQFF
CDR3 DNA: TGTGCCAGCAGTGTAGGTTTTGGGACTAGCGGGGGGGTTCCCTCCTACAATGAGCAGTTCTTC

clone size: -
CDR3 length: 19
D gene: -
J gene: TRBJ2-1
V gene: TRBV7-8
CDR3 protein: CASSLARITSGAQYNEQFF
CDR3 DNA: TGTGCCAGCAGCTTAGCGAGGATAACTAGTGGGGCCCAATACAATGAGCAGTTCTTC

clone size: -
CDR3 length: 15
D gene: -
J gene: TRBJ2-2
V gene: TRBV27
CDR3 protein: CASSLSDGVGGELFF
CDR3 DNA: TGTGCCAGCAGTTTATCGGACGGGGTAGGCGGGGAGCTGTTTTTT

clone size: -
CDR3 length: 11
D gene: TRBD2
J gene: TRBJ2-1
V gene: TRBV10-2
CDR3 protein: CATGRADEQFF
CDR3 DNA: TGCGCCACCGGGAGGGCTGATGAGCAGTTCTTC

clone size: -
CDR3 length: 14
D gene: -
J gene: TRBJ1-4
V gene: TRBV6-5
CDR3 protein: CASRRGGLDEKLFF
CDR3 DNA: TGTGCCAGCAGGCGTGGGGGGCTGGATGAAAAACTGTTTTTT

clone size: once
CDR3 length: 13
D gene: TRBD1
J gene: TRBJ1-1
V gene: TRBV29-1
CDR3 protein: CSVVGQENTEAFF
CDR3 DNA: TGCAGCGTAGTGGGACAGGAGAACACTGAAGCTTTCTTT

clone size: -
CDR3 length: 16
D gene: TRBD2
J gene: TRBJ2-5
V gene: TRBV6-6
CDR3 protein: CASSTGTSGSQETQYF
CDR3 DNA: TGTGCCAGCAGTACCGGGACTAGCGGGAGCCAAGAGACCCAGTACTTC

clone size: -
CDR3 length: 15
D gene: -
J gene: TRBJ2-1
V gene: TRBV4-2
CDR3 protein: CASSQDYVGYNEQFF
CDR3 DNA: TGTGCCAGCAGCCAAGATTATGTAGGGTACAATGAGCAGTTCTTC

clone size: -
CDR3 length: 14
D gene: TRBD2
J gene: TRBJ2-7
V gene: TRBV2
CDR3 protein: CASSALAGGYEQYF
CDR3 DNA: TGTGCCAGCAGTGCCCTAGCGGGGGGATACGAGCAGTACTTC

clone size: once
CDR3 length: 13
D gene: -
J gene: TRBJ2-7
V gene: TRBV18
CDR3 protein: CASSPRGFYEQYF
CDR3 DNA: TGTGCCAGCTCACCACGGGGCTTCTACGAGCAGTACTTC

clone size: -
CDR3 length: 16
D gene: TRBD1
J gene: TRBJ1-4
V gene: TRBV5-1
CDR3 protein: CASSLEGQGTNEKLFF
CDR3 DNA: TGCGCCAGCAGCTTGGAGGGACAGGGAACTAATGAAAAACTGTTTTTT

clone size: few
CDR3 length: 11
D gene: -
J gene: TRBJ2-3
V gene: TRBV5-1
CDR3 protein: CASKGNERQYF
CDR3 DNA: TGCGCCAGCAAGGGTAATGAAAGGCAGTATTTT

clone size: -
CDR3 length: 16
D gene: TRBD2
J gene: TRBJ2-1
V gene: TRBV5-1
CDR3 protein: CASSLAGRERYNEQFF
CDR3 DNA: TGCGCCAGCAGCTTGGCCGGGCGGGAGAGGTACAATGAGCAGTTCTTC

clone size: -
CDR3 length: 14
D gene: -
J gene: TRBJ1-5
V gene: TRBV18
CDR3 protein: CASSPDGGMQPQHF
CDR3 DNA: TGTGCCAGCTCGCCGGACGGGGGCATGCAGCCCCAGCATTTT

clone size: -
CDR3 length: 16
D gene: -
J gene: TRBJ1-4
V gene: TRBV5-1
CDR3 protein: CASSGGASEGGEKLFF
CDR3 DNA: TGCGCCAGCAGCGGTGGGGCCTCAGAAGGGGGTGAAAAACTGTTTTTT

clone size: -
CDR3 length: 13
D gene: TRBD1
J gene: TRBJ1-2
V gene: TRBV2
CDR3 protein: CARLQGPNYGYTF
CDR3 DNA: TGTGCCAGGTTACAGGGGCCTAACTATGGCTACACCTTC

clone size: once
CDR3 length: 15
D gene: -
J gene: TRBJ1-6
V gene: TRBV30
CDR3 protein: CAWSAPVTYNSPLHF
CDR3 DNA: TGTGCCTGGAGTGCCCCGGTAACCTATAATTCACCCCTCCACTTT

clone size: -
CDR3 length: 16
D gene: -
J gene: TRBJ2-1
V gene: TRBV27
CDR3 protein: CASLKRAGVESNEQFF
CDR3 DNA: TGTGCCAGCCTTAAAAGGGCAGGGGTAGAAAGCAATGAGCAGTTCTTC

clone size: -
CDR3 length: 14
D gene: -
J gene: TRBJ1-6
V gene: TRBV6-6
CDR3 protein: CASSLTPADSPLHF
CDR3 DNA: TGTGCCAGCAGCCTGACACCAGCAGACTCACCCCTCCACTTT

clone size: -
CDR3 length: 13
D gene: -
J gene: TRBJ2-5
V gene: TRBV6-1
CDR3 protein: CASRRDTLQTQYF
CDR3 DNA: TGTGCCAGCAGAAGAGATACCTTGCAGACCCAGTACTTC

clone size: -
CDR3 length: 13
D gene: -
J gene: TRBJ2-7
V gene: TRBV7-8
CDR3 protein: CASSFRVAYEQYF
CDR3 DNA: TGTGCCAGCAGCTTTAGAGTGGCGTACGAGCAGTACTTC

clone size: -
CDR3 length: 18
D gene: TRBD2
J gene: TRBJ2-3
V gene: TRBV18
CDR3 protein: CASSLYSGTSGVVDTQYF
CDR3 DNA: TGTGCCAGCTCACTCTACTCCGGGACTAGCGGGGTCGTGGATACGCAGTATTTT

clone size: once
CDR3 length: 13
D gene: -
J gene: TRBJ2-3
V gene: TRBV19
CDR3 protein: CASSIAGSDTQYF
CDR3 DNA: TGTGCCAGTAGTATCGCAGGCAGCGATACGCAGTATTTT

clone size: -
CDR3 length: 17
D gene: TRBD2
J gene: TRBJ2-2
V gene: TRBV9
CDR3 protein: CASSVGQGLVRDGELFF
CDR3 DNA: TGTGCCAGCAGCGTAGGTCAGGGACTAGTTCGTGACGGGGAGCTGTTTTTT

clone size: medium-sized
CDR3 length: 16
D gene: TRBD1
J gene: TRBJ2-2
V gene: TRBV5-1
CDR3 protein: CASSLVQGADTGELFF
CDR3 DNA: TGCGCCAGCAGCTTGGTCCAGGGGGCCGACACCGGGGAGCTGTTTTTT

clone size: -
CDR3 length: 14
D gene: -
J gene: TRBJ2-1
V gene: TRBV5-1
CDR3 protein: CASSLGSRQNEQFF
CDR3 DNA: TGCGCCAGCAGCTTGGGGTCCCGCCAGAATGAGCAGTTCTTC

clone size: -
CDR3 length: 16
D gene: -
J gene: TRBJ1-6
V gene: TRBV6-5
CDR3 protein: CASSYQGGGPNSPLHF
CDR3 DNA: TGTGCCAGCAGTTACCAAGGCGGAGGGCCTAATTCACCCCTCCACTTT

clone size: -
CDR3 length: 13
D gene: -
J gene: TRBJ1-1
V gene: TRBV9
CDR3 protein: CASSLTGNTEAFF
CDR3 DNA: TGTGCCAGCAGCTTAACAGGGAACACTGAAGCTTTCTTT

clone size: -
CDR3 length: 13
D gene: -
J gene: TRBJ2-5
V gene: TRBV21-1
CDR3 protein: CASSKGSGETQYF
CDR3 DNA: TGTGCCAGCAGCAAGGGCAGCGGGGAGACCCAGTACTTC

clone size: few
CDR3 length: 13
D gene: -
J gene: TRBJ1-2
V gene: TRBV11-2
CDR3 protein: CASSITGGSGYTF
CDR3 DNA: TGTGCCAGCAGCATTACGGGAGGGAGTGGCTACACCTTC

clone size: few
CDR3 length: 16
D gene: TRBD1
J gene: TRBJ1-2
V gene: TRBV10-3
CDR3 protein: CAISDDPTGGNYGYTF
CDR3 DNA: TGTGCCATCAGTGACGACCCCACAGGGGGGAACTATGGCTACACCTTC

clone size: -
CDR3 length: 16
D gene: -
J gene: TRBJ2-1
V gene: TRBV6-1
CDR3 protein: CASSDRGVPGWGEQFF
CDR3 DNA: TGTGCCAGCAGTGATCGAGGGGTTCCGGGATGGGGTGAGCAGTTCTTC

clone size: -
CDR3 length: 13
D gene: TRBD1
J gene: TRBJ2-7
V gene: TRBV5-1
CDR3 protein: CASSRGQGNEQYF
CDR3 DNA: TGCGCCAGCAGCCGCGGACAGGGAAACGAGCAGTACTTC

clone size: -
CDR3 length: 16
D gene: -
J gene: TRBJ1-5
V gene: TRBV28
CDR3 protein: CASSFPWGFQNQPQHF
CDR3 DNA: TGTGCCAGCAGTTTCCCCTGGGGATTTCAGAATCAGCCCCAGCATTTT

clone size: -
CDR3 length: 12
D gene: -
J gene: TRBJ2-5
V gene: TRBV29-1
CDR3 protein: CSVEGTVGPQYF
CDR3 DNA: TGCAGCGTTGAAGGGACCGTGGGGCCCCAGTACTTC

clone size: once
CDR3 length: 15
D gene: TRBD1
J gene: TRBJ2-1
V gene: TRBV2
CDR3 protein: CASSSGTDSYNEQFF
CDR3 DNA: TGTGCCAGCAGTTCCGGGACAGACTCCTACAATGAGCAGTTCTTC

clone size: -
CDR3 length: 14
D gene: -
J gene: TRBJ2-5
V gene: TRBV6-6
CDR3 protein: CASRNRDTQETQYF
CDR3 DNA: TGTGCCAGCAGGAATAGGGACACTCAAGAGACCCAGTACTTC

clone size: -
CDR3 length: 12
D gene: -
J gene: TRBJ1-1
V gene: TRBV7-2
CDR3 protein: CASSTGNTEAFF
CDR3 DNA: TGTGCCAGTTCGACAGGGAACACTGAAGCTTTCTTT

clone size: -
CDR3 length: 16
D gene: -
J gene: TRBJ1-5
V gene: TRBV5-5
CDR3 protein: CASSLGQGRDYQPQHF
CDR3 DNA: TGTGCCAGCAGCTTGGGTCAGGGAAGGGATTATCAGCCCCAGCATTTT

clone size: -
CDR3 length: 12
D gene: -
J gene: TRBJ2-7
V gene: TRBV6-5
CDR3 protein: CASSQDWGEQYF
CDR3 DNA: TGTGCCAGCAGTCAGGACTGGGGCGAGCAGTACTTC

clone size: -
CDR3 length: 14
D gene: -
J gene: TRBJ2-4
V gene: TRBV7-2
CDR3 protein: CASSSTGVRDIQYF
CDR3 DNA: TGTGCCAGCAGCTCTACGGGGGTCCGTGACATTCAGTACTTC

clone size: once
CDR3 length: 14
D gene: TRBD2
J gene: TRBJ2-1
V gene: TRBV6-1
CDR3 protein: CASSIAGGYNEQFF
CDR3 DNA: TGTGCCAGCAGTATAGCGGGAGGCTACAATGAGCAGTTCTTC

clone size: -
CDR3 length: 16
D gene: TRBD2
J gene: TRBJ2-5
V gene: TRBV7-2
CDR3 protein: CASSLNPPSGGETQYF
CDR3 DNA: TGTGCCAGCAGCTTAAACCCACCTTCCGGGGGGGAGACCCAGTACTTC

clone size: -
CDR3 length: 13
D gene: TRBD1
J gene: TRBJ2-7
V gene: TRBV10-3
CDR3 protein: CAIRLTGTDEQYF
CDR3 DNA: TGTGCCATCAGACTGACAGGGACGGACGAGCAGTACTTC

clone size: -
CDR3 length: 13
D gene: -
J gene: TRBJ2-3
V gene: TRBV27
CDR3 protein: CASARLGADTQYF
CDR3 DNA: TGTGCCAGCGCCCGACTAGGCGCAGATACGCAGTATTTT